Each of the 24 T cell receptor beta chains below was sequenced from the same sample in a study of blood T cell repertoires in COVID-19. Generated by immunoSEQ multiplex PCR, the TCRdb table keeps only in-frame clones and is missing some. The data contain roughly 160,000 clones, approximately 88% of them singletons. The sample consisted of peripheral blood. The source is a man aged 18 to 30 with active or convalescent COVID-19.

The CDR3 loop is CASTSGGSNTQYF. The DNA of the CDR3 is TGTGCCAGCACGAGCGGGGGTTCGAATACGCAGTATTTT. The chain links TRBV12-3 or TRBV12-4 to TRBJ2-3, with 8 bases matching TRBD2. J was trimmed by 7 bases and V by 7 bases; bases with no gene match: 7. The CDR3 runs 13 residues.

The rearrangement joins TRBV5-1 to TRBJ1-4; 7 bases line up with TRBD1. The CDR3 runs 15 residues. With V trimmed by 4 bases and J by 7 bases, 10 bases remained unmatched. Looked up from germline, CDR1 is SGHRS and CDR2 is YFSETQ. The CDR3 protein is CASSTLGGEGEKLFF. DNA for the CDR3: TGCGCCAGCAGCACTCTAGGGGGCGAGGGTGAAAAACTGTTTTTT.

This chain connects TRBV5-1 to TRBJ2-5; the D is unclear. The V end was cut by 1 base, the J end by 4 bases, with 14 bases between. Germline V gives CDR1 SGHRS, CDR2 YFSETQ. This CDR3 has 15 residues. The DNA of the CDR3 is TGCGCCAGCAGCTTGAGCCCGGGTGCGGCAGAGACCCAGTACTTC. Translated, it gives CASSLSPGAAETQYF.

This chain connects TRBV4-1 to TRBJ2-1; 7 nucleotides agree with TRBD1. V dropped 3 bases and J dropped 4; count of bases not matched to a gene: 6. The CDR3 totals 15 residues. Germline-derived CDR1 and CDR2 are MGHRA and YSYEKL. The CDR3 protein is CASSHRDRKYNEQFF. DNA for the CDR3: TGCGCCAGCAGCCATAGGGACAGAAAATACAATGAGCAGTTCTTC.

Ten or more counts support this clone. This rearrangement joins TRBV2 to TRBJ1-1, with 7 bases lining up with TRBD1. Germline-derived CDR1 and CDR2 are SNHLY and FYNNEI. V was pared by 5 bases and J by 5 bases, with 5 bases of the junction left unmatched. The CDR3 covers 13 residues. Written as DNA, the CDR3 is TGTGCCAGCAGTATTCAGGGGGAAACTGAAGCTTTCTTT. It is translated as CASSIQGETEAFF.

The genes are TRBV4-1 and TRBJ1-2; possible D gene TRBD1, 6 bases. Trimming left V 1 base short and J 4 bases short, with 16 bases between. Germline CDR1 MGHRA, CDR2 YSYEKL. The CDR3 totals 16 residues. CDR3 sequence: CASSQGGGPLGYGYTF. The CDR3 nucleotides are TGCGCCAGCAGCCAAGGGGGGGGCCCACTCGGCTATGGCTACACCTTC.

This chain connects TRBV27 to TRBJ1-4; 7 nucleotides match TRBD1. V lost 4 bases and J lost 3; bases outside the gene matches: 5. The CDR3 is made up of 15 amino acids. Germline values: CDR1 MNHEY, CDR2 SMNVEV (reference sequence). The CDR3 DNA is TGTGCCAGCAGTTCGTCGACAGGGTCTAATGAAAAACTGTTTTTT. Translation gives CASSSSTGSNEKLFF.

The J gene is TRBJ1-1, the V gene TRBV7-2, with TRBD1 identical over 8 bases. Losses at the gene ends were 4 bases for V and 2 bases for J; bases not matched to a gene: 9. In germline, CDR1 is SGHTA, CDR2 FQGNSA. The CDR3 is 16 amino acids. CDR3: CASSYFDRGGNTEAFF. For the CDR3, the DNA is TGTGCCAGCAGCTACTTCGACAGGGGAGGAAACACTGAAGCTTTCTTT.

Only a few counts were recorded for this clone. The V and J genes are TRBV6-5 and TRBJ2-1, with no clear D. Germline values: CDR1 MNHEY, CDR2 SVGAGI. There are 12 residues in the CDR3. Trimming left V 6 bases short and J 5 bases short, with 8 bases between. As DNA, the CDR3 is TGTGCCAGCAGCCCCACGGACAATGAGCAGTTCTTC. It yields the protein CASSPTDNEQFF.

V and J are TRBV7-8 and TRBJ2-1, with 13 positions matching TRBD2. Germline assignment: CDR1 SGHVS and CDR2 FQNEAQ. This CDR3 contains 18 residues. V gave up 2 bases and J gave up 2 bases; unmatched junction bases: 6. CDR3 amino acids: CASSLMGLAGRPYNEQFF. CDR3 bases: TGTGCCAGCAGCTTAATGGGACTAGCGGGAAGGCCCTACAATGAGCAGTTCTTC.

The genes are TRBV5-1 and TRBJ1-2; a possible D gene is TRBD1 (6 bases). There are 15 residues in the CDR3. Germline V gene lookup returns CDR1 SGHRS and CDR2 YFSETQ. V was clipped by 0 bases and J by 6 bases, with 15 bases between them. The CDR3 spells CASSLEAPGVDGYTF. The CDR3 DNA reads TGCGCCAGCAGCTTGGAGGCTCCAGGGGTGGATGGCTACACCTTC. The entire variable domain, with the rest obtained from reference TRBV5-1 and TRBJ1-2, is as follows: KAGVTQTPRYLIKTRGQQVTLSCSPISGHRSVSWYQQTPGQGLQFLFEYFSETQRNKGNFPGRFSGRQFSNSRSEMNVSTLELGDSALYLCASSLEAPGVDGYTFGSGTRLTVV.

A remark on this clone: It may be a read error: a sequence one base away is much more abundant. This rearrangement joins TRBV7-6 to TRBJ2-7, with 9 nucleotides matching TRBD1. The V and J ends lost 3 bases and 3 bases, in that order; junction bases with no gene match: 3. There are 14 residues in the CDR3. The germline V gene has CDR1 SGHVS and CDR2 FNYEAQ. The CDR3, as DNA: TGTGCCAGCAGCTTCTCGGGACAGGGCTACGAGCAGTACTTC. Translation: CASSFSGQGYEQYF.

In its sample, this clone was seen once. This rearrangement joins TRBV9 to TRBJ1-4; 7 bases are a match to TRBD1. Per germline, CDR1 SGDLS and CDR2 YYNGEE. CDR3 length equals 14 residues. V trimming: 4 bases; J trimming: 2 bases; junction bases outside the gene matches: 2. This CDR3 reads CASSIQGTNEKLFF. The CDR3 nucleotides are TGTGCCAGCAGCATACAGGGGACTAATGAAAAACTGTTTTTT.

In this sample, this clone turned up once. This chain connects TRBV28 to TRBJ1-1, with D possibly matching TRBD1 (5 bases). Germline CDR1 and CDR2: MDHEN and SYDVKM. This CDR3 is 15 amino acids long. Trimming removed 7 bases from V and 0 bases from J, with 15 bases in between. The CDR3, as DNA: TGTGCCAGCACCAATCGGGGGAGCTTGAACACTGAAGCTTTCTTT. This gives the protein CASTNRGSLNTEAFF.

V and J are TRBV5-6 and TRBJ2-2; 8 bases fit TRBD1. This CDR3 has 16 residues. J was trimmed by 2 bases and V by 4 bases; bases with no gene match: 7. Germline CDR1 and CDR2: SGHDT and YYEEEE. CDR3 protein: CASSPITGGNTGELFF. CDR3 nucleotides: TGTGCCAGCAGCCCAATTACAGGGGGAAACACCGGGGAGCTGTTTTTT.

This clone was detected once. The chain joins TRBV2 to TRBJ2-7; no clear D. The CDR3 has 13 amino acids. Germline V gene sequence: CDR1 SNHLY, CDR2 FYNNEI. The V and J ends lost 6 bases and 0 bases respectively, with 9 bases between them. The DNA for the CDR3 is TGTGCCAGCAGCCCAGCGAGCTCCTACGAGCAGTACTTC. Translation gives CASSPASSYEQYF.

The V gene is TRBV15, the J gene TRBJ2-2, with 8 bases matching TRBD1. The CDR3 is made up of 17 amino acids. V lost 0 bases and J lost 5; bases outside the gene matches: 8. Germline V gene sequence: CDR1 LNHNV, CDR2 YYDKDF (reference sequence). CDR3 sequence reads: CATSREGTGPETGELFF. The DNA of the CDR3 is TGTGCCACCAGCAGAGAGGGGACAGGTCCGGAGACCGGGGAGCTGTTTTTT.

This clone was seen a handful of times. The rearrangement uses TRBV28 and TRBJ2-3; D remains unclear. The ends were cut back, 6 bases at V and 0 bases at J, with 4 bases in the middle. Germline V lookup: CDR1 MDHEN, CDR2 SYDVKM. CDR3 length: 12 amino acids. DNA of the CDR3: TGTGCCAGCAGGCAGAGCACAGATACGCAGTATTTT. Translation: CASRQSTDTQYF.

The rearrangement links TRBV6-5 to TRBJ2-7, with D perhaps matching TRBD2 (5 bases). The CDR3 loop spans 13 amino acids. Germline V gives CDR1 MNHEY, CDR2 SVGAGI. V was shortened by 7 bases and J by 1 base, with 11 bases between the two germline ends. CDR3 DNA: TGTGCCAGCATACGGGGAGATTCCTACGAGCAGTACTTC. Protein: CASIRGDSYEQYF.

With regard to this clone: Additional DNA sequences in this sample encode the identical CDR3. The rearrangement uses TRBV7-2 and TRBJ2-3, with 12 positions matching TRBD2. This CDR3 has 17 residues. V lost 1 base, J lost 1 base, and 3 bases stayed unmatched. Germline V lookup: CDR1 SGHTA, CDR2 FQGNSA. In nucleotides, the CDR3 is TGTGCCAGCAGCTTAGACGGACTAGCGGGGCGCACAGATACGCAGTATTTT. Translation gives CASSLDGLAGRTDTQYF.

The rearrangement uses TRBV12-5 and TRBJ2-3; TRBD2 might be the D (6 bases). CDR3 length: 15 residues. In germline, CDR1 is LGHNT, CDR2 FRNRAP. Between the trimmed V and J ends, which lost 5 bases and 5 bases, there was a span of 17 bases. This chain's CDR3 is CASGLGGSGGDTQYF. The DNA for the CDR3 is TGTGCTAGTGGTCTTGGAGGGTCCGGAGGAGATACGCAGTATTTT.

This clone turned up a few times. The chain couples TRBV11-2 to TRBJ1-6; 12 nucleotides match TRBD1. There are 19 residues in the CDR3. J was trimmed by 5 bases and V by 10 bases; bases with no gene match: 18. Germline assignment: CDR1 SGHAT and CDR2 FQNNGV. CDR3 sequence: CAIQTGTGGAVANNSPLHF. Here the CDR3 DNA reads TGTGCCATCCAAACCGGGACAGGGGGCGCGGTGGCTAATAATTCACCCCTCCACTTT.

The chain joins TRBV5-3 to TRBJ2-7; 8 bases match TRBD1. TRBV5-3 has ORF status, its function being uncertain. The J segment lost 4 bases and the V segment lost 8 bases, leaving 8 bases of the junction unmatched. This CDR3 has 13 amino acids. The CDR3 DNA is TGTGCCAGCCAGGACAGGGTGTCGTACGAGCAGTACTTC. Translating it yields CASQDRVSYEQYF.

The CDR3 loop is CASSQDLRLAGEQYF. CDR3 sequence (DNA): TGTGCCAGCAGCCAAGATCTAAGGCTAGCGGGCGAGCAGTACTTC. V gene TRBV3-1 (or the pseudogene TRBV3-2) combines with J gene TRBJ2-7; TRBD2 matches at 8 bases. This CDR3 region has 15 residues. Per germline, CDR1 LGHDT and CDR2 YNNKEL (reference sequence). The trim removed 0 bases at V and 6 bases at J, leaving 7 bases unmatched.